Here is one TCR beta chain with its context. The antigen is not known. Germline CDR1 LGHNA, CDR2 YSLEER. This CDR3 comprises 18 residues. V trimming: 1 base; J trimming: 0 bases; junction bases outside the gene matches: 4. TCRdb re-called the RT-PCR reads through MiXCR, storing one row per CDR3 protein. The repertoire has about half a million distinct CDR3 sequences, 9.5% to 13% of them found once; the top ten carry about 12%. The entry originates in a study of response to subunit inactivated influenza vaccine. Whole-study findings and limits: Each seasonal influenza vaccination, the authors suggested, recruits few new T cells.

V and J are TRBV4-3 and TRBJ2-6, with 9 positions matching TRBD2. The TCR comes from a middle-aged man who received an inactivated influenza vaccine. The sample consisted of PBMCs from blood, taken roughly 48 days after vaccination. The CDR3 coding sequence is TGCGCCAGCAGCCAAGCCCTAGCGGGGCACTCTGGGGCCAACGTCCTGACTTTC. Translation gives CASSQALAGHSGANVLTF.